Below, one T cell receptor (beta chain) is given with its context. Germline values: CDR1 SGHNT, CDR2 YYREEE (reference sequence). V gave up 0 bases and J gave up 3 bases, with 7 bases separating them. There are 14 residues in the CDR3. This record belongs to a study of blood T cell repertoires in COVID-19. About the research overall: Sources were T cells, B-cell-depleted T cells, or PBMCs; the material itself was cDNA or gDNA.

Repertoires were generated with immunoSEQ multiplex PCR, while TCRdb's copy carries only in-frame clones and drops some. The sample holds a few hundred thousand clones; about 87% are singletons and the top ten take 2.5% to 3%. Enrollees, about 18 to 90 years old, lived in 20 to 25 US areas. Participant-given clinical history determined each cohort assignment. This TCR derives from a woman aged 45-65 years who had recovered from COVID-19. The sample comprised PBMCs or T cells enriched from blood (not recorded which). This chain uses TRBV5-4 with TRBJ1-3; D call uncertain. CDR3 in amino acids: CASSLDGVGNTIYF. CDR3 sequence (DNA): TGTGCCAGCAGCTTGGACGGGGTTGGAAACACCATATATTTT.